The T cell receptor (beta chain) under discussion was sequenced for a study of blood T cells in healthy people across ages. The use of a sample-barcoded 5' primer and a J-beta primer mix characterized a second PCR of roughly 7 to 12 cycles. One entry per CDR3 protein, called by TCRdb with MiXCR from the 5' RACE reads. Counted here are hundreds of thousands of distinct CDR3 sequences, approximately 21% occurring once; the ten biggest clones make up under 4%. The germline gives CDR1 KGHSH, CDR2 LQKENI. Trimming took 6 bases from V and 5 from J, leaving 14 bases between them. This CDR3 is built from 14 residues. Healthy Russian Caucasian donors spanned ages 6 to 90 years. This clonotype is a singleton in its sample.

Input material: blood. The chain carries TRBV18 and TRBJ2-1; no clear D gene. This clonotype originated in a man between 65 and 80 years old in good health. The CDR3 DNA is TGTGCCAGCTCCCTTCTGAGTGTCAACAATGAGCAGTTCTTC. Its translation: CASSLLSVNNEQFF.